This T cell receptor beta chain stems from a study of prognosis after radiotherapy for stage I lung cancer. Whole-study results and caveats: Patients developing distant metastases showed lower Shannon entropy after stereotactic body radiation therapy.

V was clipped by 4 bases and J by 5 bases; unmatched bases: 12. The germline gives CDR1 SEHNR, CDR2 FQNEAQ (reference sequence). The CDR3 runs 16 residues. This clonotype was seen repeatedly, ten times or more. What it binds is unknown. Two rounds of multiplex PCR amplified TCR beta CDR3 from genomic DNA. Gene-specific TRBV and TRBJ primers were used in PCR round one. Universal primers primed the second round of PCR. From the multiplex PCR reads, TCRdb called clonotypes with MiXCR, one entry per CDR3 protein. The data show around 59,000 distinct CDR3 sequences, 26% seen once. This clonotype was obtained from a donor over 45 with non-small cell lung cancer. The sequenced sample was PBMCs, obtained before or after stereotactic body radiation therapy (not recorded which). The rearrangement uses TRBV7-9 and TRBJ2-5; 8 bases agree with TRBD1. The CDR3 reads CASSSLRQGALETQYF. DNA for the CDR3: TGTGCCAGCAGCTCCCTACGCCAGGGGGCCCTTGAGACCCAGTACTTC.